A single sample gave rise to the 28 T cell receptor beta chains below, sequenced in a study of STAT5B mutations in CD4+ large granular lymphocyte leukemia (dated by TCRdb to 2022 to 2024). The library was made by the immunoSEQ multiplex PCR assay. TCRdb provides this immuneACCESS table in a form limited to in-frame rearrangements. Some clones are lacking; in checked studies, under half of them reflect an unresolved V gene, and why the rest are absent is not known. The table for this sample lists fewer than 50,000 clones; 86% of them were counted only once. The ten most abundant clones make up 2.6% of the sample. Sequenced material: CD4+ T cells from blood buffy coats. The receptor set was obtained from a human donor in good health.

V is TRBV5-1 and J is TRBJ2-3; D uncertain. Trimming took 4 bases from V and 2 from J, leaving 14 bases between them. Germline V CDR1 and CDR2: SGHRS, YFSETQ. The CDR3 sequence is 15 residues long. The CDR3: CASSRRGGDTDTQYF. The CDR3 nucleotides are TGCGCCAGCAGCCGAAGAGGCGGAGACACAGATACGCAGTATTTT.

This rearrangement joins TRBV28 to TRBJ2-7; the D gene is possibly TRBD1 (5 bases). The CDR3 extends over 12 amino acids. Germline V gene data show CDR1 as MDHEN and CDR2 as SYDVKM. Trimming pared 3 bases from V and 2 bases from J, leaving 5 bases between. Here the CDR3 reads CASSLTAYEQYF. The CDR3 bases are TGTGCCAGCAGTTTGACAGCCTACGAGCAGTACTTC. Variable domain in full (rest from reference TRBV28 and TRBJ2-7): DVKVTQSSRYLVKRTGEKVFLECVQDMDHENMFWYRQDPGLGLRLIYFSYDVKMKEKGDIPEGYSVSREKKERFSLILESASTNQTSMYLCASSLTAYEQYFGPGTRLTVT.

The chain links TRBV18 to TRBJ2-7, with 8 bases fitting TRBD2. Germline V gives CDR1 KGHSH, CDR2 LQKENI. The junction had 5 bases not matched to a gene; V was cut back by 5 bases and J by 2 bases. The CDR3 totals 14 residues. CDR3 residues: CASSAASGPYEQYF. The DNA for the CDR3 is TGTGCCAGCTCAGCCGCTAGCGGGCCCTACGAGCAGTACTTC.

The chain links TRBV29-1 to TRBJ1-1, with D unclear. V was trimmed by 6 bases and J by 1 base, leaving 9 bases between them. This CDR3 region has 12 residues. Germline CDR1 and CDR2: SQVTM and ANQGSEA. The CDR3, as DNA: TGCAGCGTCGGAGGATGGAACACTGAAGCTTTCTTT. As protein: CSVGGWNTEAFF.

V usage is TRBV7-2 and J usage is TRBJ1-1; 9 bases are a match to TRBD1. Germline CDR1 is SGHTA and CDR2 is FQGNSA. The V gene end was trimmed by 4 bases and the J gene end by 6 bases; junction bases not matched to a gene: 6. The CDR3 consists of 14 residues. CDR3 in DNA: TGTGCCAGCAGCTCGGGACAGGGTGTGGCTGAAGCTTTCTTT. Its translation is CASSSGQGVAEAFF.

CDR3 nucleotides: TGTGCCAGCAGCTTGGCCGAGCTTCAGCCCCAGCATTTT. Protein sequence: CASSLAELQPQHF. The chain links TRBV5-8 to TRBJ1-5; no definite D call. This CDR3 has 13 residues. V lost 0 bases, J lost 6 bases, and 7 bases lay in between. The germline gives CDR1 SGHTS, CDR2 YDEGEE.

The chain is built from TRBV2 and TRBJ2-6, with a possible D match to TRBD2 (6 bases). The CDR3 loop spans 17 amino acids. The V gene lost 6 bases and the J gene lost 1 base, with 16 bases spanning the gap. CDR1 and CDR2 (germline): SNHLY, FYNNEI. DNA for the CDR3: TGTGCCAGCAGGGGAGGCCAGGGTCGGTCTGGGGCCAACGTCCTGACTTTC. This gives the protein CASRGGQGRSGANVLTF.

The chain couples TRBV10-2 to TRBJ2-3; D remains ambiguous. V lost 6 bases, J lost 2 bases, and 9 bases lay in between. CDR1 and CDR2 from the germline V gene are WSHSY and SAAADI. The CDR3 sequence is 13 residues long. CDR3 DNA: TGCGCCAGCAGGACAAGTAACACAGATACGCAGTATTTT. This gives the protein CASRTSNTDTQYF.

The chain has TRBV5-8 and TRBJ1-1; maybe TRBD1 (5 bases). CDR1 SGHTS and CDR2 YDEGEE come from the germline V gene. Trimming left V 0 bases short and J 5 bases short, with 14 bases between. The CDR3 is 15 amino acids. CDR3 coding DNA: TGTGCCAGCAGCTTGGCCCAGGGTGGGAGGACTGAAGCTTTCTTT. Residues: CASSLAQGGRTEAFF.

Concerning this clone itself: Different DNA sequences within this sample yield the same CDR3. This chain connects TRBV5-4 to TRBJ1-2; 7 nucleotides align to TRBD1. Losses at the gene ends were 0 bases for V and 10 bases for J; bases not matched to a gene: 9. Germline-derived CDR1 and CDR2 are SGHNT and YYREEE (reference sequence). The CDR3 length is 14 residues. The CDR3 bases are TGTGCCAGCAGCTTGGTGGACAGGCCCTACCTCTACACCTTC. This translates into CASSLVDRPYLYTF.

About this clone itself: A junction boundary mismatches the germline segment, possibly from a read error. The chain carries TRBV2 and TRBJ2-7, with TRBD2 matching 7 bases. Germline values: CDR1 SNHLY, CDR2 FYNNEI. The CDR3 runs 14 residues. CDR3 DNA: TGTGCCAGCAGTGAAGCGGGAGGGTCCTCCGAGCAGTACTTC. This encodes CASSEAGGSSEQYF.

The genes are TRBV6-5 and TRBJ2-2; 7 bases map to TRBD2. The germline gives CDR1 MNHEY, CDR2 SVGAGI. This CDR3 contains 13 residues. The junction had 2 bases not matched to a gene; V was cut back by 8 bases and J by 2 bases. CDR3 DNA: TGTGCCAGCGGGGGGGATAACACCGGGGAGCTGTTTTTT. Translating gives CASGGDNTGELFF.

The rearrangement uses TRBV7-9 and TRBJ2-5; 9 bases match TRBD1. The CDR3 totals 14 residues. Germline values: CDR1 SEHNR, CDR2 FQNEAQ (reference sequence). J lost 7 bases, V lost 5 bases, and 8 bases had no gene match. For the CDR3, the DNA is TGTGCCAGCAGCCCCGGGACAGGGCAGTCGACCCAGTACTTC. It codes for CASSPGTGQSTQYF.

This clone was picked up one time. This chain links TRBV7-9 with TRBJ1-4, with TRBD1 matching over 8 bases. The CDR3 runs 14 residues. Germline V gene lookup returns CDR1 SEHNR and CDR2 FQNEAQ (reference sequence). After removal of 5 bases from V and 7 bases from J, the junction contained 6 bases not matched to a gene. The DNA of the CDR3 is TGTGCCAGCAGCGCGGACAGGGACGGTGAAAAACTGTTTTTT. This encodes CASSADRDGEKLFF.

This clone was observed a single time. In DNA, the CDR3 is TGTGCCAGCAGGGGGGGGGTTGGTCAGCGTGGCTACACCTTC. This translates into CASRGGVGQRGYTF. The chain joins TRBV2 to TRBJ1-2; a possible D gene is TRBD1 (5 bases). The CDR3 contains 14 residues. The germline CDR1 and CDR2 sequences are SNHLY and FYNNEI. V gave up 6 bases and J gave up 7 bases, with 18 bases separating them.

The J gene is TRBJ1-4, the V gene TRBV2; 7 positions agree with TRBD1. This CDR3 comprises 14 residues. Germline-derived CDR1 and CDR2 are SNHLY and FYNNEI. Trimming removed 9 bases from V and 4 bases from J; junction bases left unmatched: 8. Here the CDR3 reads CARRGDSGNEKLFF. CDR3 DNA sequence: TGTGCCAGACGGGGGGACAGCGGTAATGAAAAACTGTTTTTT.

The genes are TRBV2 and TRBJ1-2; no definite D call. CDR3 size: 14 residues. The germline V gene encodes CDR1 SNHLY and CDR2 FYNNEI. V was pared by 6 bases and J by 4 bases, with 15 bases between. Written as DNA, the CDR3 is TGTGCCAGCAGCCCCTCTCGAGGGAGCTATGGCTACACCTTC. It encodes CASSPSRGSYGYTF.

The V and J genes are TRBV5-6 and TRBJ1-3; D is uncertain. From germline, CDR1 is SGHDT and CDR2 YYEEEE. With 0 bases removed from V and 1 base from J, the gap between germline ends came to 2 bases. This CDR3 is 13 amino acids long. CDR3 protein: CASSLGSGNTIYF. The CDR3 region has the DNA TGTGCCAGCAGCTTGGGATCTGGAAACACCATATATTTT. The whole variable domain, remainder taken from reference TRBV5-6 and TRBJ1-3, is DAGVTQSPTHLIKTRGQQVTLRCSPKSGHDTVSWYQQALGQGPQFIFQYYEEEERQRGNFPDRFSGHQFPNYSSELNVNALLLGDSALYLCASSLGSGNTIYFGEGSWLTVV.

The chain combines TRBV6-5 with TRBJ1-1; weak D call: TRBD1 (6 bases). V gave up 2 bases and J gave up 0 bases, with 13 bases separating them. The germline V gene has CDR1 MNHEY and CDR2 SVGAGI. The CDR3 contains 16 residues. Here the CDR3 DNA reads TGTGCCAGCAGTTACGGGGGAGGGGGGCTGAACACTGAAGCTTTCTTT. Translated: CASSYGGGGLNTEAFF.

The chain couples TRBV19 to TRBJ1-4; no firm D call. From germline, CDR1 is LNHDA and CDR2 SQIVND (reference sequence). V lost 4 bases and J 3 bases, leaving 9 bases between the germline ends. The CDR3 consists of 14 residues. Here the CDR3 reads CASSSWGANEKLFF. The CDR3 DNA is TGTGCCAGTAGTAGCTGGGGAGCTAATGAAAAACTGTTTTTT. Full variable domain (missing parts from reference TRBV19 and TRBJ1-4): DGGITQSPKYLFRKEGQNVTLSCEQNLNHDAMYWYRQDPGQGLRLIYYSQIVNDFQKGDIAEGYSVSREKKESFPLTVTSAQKNPTAFYLCASSSWGANEKLFFGSGTQLSVL.

The chain combines TRBV7-9 with TRBJ2-7, with 7 bases that match TRBD2. V lost 5 bases and J lost 0; bases outside the gene matches: 13. The CDR3 loop spans 17 amino acids. CDR1 is SEHNR, CDR2 FQNEAQ, per germline (reference sequence). CDR3 nucleotides: TGTGCCAGCAGCCCATGGGAGGGAGGGCCTATCTCCTACGAGCAGTACTTC. Residues: CASSPWEGGPISYEQYF. Complete variable domain (other parts from reference TRBV7-9 and TRBJ2-7): DTGVSQNPRHKITKRGQNVTFRCDPISEHNRLYWYRQTLGQGPEFLTYFQNEAQLEKSRLLSDRFSAERPKGSFSTLEIQRTEQGDSAMYLCASSPWEGGPISYEQYFGPGTRLTVT.

The chain joins TRBV6-5 to TRBJ1-2, with 7 bases aligning to TRBD1. The CDR3 is 13 amino acids. CDR1 MNHEY and CDR2 SVGAGI come from the germline V gene. V lost 8 bases to trimming and J lost 4 bases; unmatched junction nucleotides: 7. The CDR3 loop is CASQGEGIYGYTF. CDR3 sequence (DNA): TGTGCCAGCCAGGGGGAAGGGATCTATGGCTACACCTTC.

There are a few counts of this clone. This chain links TRBV19 with TRBJ1-5; TRBD1 matches 7 bases. With 5 bases clipped from V and 6 bases from J, the junction kept 7 bases outside the gene matches. Germline CDR1 is LNHDA and CDR2 is SQIVND (reference sequence). The CDR3 consists of 14 residues. CDR3 coding DNA: TGTGCCAGTAGTCAAACAGGGGAGGGTCAGCCCCAGCATTTT. Its translation: CASSQTGEGQPQHF.

This clone was counted between two and nine times. The chain couples TRBV27 to TRBJ1-1; a weak D match, TRBD1 (5 bases). Looked up from germline, CDR1 is MNHEY and CDR2 is SMNVEV (reference sequence). This CDR3 contains 14 residues. V lost 3 bases to trimming and J lost 5 bases, with 13 bases between them. The CDR3 region has the DNA TGTGCCAGCAGTTTGTACTTGGGGGGGACTGAAGCTTTCTTT. Residues: CASSLYLGGTEAFF.

This rearrangement joins TRBV7-8 to TRBJ2-3; no definite D call. Trimming took off 1 base at V and 3 bases at J, with 11 bases between the two ends. This CDR3 is built from 15 residues. CDR1 SGHVS and CDR2 FQNEAQ come from the germline V gene. CDR3 region: CASSLGDLRTDTQYF. The CDR3 DNA is TGTGCCAGCAGCTTAGGGGATCTGAGGACAGATACGCAGTATTTT.

This rearrangement joins TRBV6-5 to TRBJ2-1, with a weak D call TRBD2 (5 bases). With 0 bases removed from V and 8 bases from J, the gap between germline ends came to 11 bases. This CDR3 has 14 residues. Germline V gene sequence: CDR1 MNHEY, CDR2 SVGAGI. The CDR3 sequence is CASSYSLASDEQFF. In DNA, the CDR3 is TGTGCCAGCAGTTACTCGCTAGCTTCGGATGAGCAGTTCTTC.

The V gene is TRBV6-5, the J gene TRBJ1-2, with 9 bases aligning to TRBD1. Germline V gene sequence: CDR1 MNHEY, CDR2 SVGAGI. The CDR3 loop spans 13 amino acids. Trimming cost V 6 bases and J 6 bases; bases outside gene matches: 5. The CDR3: CASSLGQGNGYTF. In DNA form, the CDR3 reads TGTGCCAGCAGCCTCGGACAGGGGAATGGCTACACCTTC.

The chain couples TRBV7-3 to TRBJ2-3; 10 nucleotides match TRBD1. CDR3 size: 18 residues. Germline CDR1 SGHTA, CDR2 FQGTGA. The ends lost 2 bases at V and 0 bases at J; junction bases unmatched: 8. This CDR3 reads CASSLGGQGSWSTDTQYF. CDR3 nucleotides: TGTGCCAGCAGCTTAGGGGGACAGGGGTCATGGAGCACAGATACGCAGTATTTT.